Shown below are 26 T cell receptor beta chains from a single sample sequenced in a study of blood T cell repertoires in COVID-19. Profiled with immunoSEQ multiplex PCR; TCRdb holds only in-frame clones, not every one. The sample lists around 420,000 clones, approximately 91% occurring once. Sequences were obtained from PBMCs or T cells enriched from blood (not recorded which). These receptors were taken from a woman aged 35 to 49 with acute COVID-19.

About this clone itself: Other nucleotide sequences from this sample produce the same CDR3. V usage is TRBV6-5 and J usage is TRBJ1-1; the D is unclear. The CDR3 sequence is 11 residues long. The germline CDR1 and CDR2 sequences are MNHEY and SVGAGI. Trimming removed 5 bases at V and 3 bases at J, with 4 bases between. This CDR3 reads CASSRDTEAFF. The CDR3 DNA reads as TGTGCCAGCAGTCGTGACACTGAAGCTTTCTTT.

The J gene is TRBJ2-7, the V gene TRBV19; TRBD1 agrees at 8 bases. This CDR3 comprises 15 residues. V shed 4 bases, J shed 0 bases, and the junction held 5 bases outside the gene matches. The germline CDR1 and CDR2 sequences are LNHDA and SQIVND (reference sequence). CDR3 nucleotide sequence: TGTGCCAGTAGTACCCGGACAGGGAACTCCTACGAGCAGTACTTC. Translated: CASSTRTGNSYEQYF.

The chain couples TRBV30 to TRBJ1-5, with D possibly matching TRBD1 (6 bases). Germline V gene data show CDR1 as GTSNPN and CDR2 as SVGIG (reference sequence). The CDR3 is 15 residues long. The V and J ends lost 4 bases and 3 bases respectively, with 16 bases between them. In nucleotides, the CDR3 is TGTGCCTGGAAACCTTCCGGGACAATCAATCAGCCCCAGCATTTT. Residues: CAWKPSGTINQPQHF.

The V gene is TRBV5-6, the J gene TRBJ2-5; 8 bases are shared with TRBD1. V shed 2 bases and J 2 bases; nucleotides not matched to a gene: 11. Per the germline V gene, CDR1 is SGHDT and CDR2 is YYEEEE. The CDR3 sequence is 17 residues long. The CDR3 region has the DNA TGTGCCAGCAGCTTATTGACAGGGGATGGGACACAAGAGACCCAGTACTTC. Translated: CASSLLTGDGTQETQYF. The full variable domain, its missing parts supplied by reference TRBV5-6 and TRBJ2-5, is DAGVTQSPTHLIKTRGQQVTLRCSPKSGHDTVSWYQQALGQGPQFIFQYYEEEERQRGNFPDRFSGHQFPNYSSELNVNALLLGDSALYLCASSLLTGDGTQETQYFGPGTRLLVL.

CDR3 sequence reads: CASRWRGGNYGYTF. CDR3 DNA: TGTGCCAGCAGGTGGCGCGGGGGGAACTATGGCTACACCTTC. The V call is TRBV27, the J call TRBJ1-2; D is perhaps TRBD1 (5 bases). Germline V gene sequence: CDR1 MNHEY, CDR2 SMNVEV (reference sequence). The CDR3 totals 14 residues. Trimming stripped 6 bases from V and 2 bases from J, with 13 bases between.

CDR3 region: CASSLLTGDGYTF. As DNA, the CDR3 is TGTGCCAGCAGTTTACTGACAGGGGATGGCTACACCTTC. The chain joins TRBV27 to TRBJ1-2; 8 bases match TRBD1. CDR1 is MNHEY, CDR2 SMNVEV, per germline (reference sequence). The J segment lost 6 bases and the V segment lost 2 bases, leaving 2 bases of the junction unmatched. CDR3 length equals 13 residues.

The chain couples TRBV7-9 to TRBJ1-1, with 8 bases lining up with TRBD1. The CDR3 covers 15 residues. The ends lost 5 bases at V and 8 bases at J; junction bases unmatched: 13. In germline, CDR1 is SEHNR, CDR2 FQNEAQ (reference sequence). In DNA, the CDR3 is TGTGCCAGCAGCGTAAGGACAGGGATTTCCCGCGAAGCTTTCTTT. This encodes CASSVRTGISREAFF.

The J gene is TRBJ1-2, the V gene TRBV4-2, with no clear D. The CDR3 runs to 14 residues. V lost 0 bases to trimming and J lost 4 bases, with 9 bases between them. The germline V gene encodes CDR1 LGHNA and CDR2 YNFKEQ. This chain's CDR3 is CASSQEALAYGYTF. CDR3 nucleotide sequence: TGTGCCAGCAGCCAAGAGGCTTTGGCCTATGGCTACACCTTC.

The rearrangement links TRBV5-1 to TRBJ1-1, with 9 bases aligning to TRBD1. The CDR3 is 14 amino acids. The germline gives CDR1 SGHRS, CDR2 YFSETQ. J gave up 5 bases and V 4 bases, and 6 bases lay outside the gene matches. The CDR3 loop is CASSPTTGGTEAFF. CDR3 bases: TGCGCCAGCAGCCCAACGACAGGGGGAACTGAAGCTTTCTTT.

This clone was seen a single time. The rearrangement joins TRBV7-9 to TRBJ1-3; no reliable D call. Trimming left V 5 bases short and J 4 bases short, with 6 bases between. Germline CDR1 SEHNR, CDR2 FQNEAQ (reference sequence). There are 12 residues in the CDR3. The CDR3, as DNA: TGTGCCAGCAGCGCGGAGGGAAACACCATATATTTT. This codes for CASSAEGNTIYF.

The CDR3 protein is CASSSRQGSSYNEQFF. For the CDR3, the DNA is TGTGCCAGCAGCTCGAGACAGGGGAGCTCCTACAATGAGCAGTTCTTC. The chain combines TRBV7-9 with TRBJ2-1; 8 bases are a match to TRBD1. The ends lost 4 bases at V and 0 bases at J; junction bases unmatched: 5. Germline V CDR1 and CDR2: SEHNR, FQNEAQ (reference sequence). The CDR3 has 16 residues. Using reference TRBV7-9 and TRBJ2-1 for the parts outside the CDR3, the full variable domain is DTGVSQNPRHKITKRGQNVTFRCDPISEHNRLYWYRQTLGQGPEFLTYFQNEAQLEKSRLLSDRFSAERPKGSFSTLEIQRTEQGDSAMYLCASSSRQGSSYNEQFFGPGTRLTVL.

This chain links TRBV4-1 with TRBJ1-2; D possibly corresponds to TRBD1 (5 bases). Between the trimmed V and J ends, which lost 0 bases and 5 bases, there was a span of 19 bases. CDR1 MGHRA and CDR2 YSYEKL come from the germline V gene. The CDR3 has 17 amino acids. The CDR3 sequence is CASSQDFETGGVYGYTF. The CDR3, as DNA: TGCGCCAGCAGCCAAGATTTCGAGACGGGGGGAGTGTATGGCTACACCTTC.

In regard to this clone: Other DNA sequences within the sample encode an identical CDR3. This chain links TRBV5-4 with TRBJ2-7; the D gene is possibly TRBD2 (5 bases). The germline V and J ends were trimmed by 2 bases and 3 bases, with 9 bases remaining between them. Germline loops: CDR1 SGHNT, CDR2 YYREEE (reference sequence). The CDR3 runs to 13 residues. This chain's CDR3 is CASSFRGSYEQYF. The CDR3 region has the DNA TGTGCCAGCAGCTTCCGAGGGAGCTACGAGCAGTACTTC.

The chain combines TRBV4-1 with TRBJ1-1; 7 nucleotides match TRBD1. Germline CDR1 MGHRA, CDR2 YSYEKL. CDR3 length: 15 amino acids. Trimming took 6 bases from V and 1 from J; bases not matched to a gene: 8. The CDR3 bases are TGCGCCAGCAGGCGTGTAGAGGGGGCGAACACTGAAGCTTTCTTT. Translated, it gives CASRRVEGANTEAFF.

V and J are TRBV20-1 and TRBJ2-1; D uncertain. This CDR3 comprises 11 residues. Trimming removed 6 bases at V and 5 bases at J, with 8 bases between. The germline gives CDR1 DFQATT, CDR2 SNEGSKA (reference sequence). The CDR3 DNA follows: TGCAGTGCCCTAGAGAACAATGAGCAGTTCTTC. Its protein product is CSALENNEQFF.

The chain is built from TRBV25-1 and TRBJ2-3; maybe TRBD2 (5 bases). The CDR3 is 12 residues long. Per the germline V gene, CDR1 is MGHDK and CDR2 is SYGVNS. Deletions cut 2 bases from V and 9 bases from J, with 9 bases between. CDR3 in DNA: TGTGCCAGCAGTGAAAACGGGGTAACGCAGTATTTT. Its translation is CASSENGVTQYF.

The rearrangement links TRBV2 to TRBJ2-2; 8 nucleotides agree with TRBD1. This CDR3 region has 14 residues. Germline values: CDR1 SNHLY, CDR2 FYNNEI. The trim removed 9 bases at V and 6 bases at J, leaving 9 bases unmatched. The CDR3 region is CARRLGQGPGELFF. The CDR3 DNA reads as TGTGCCAGACGACTCGGACAGGGTCCCGGGGAGCTGTTTTTT.

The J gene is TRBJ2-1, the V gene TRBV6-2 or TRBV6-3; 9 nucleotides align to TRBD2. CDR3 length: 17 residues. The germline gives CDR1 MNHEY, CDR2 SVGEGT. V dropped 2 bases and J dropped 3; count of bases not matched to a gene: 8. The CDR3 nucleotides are TGTGCCAGCAGTTACGACGTAAGGCGGGGGGGCTACAATGAGCAGTTCTTC. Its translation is CASSYDVRRGGYNEQFF.

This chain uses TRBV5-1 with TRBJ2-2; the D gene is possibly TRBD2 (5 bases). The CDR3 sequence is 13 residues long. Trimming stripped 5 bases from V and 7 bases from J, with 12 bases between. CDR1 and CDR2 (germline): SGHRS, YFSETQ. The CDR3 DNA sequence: TGCGCCAGCAGTCTCGACGGGGTCGGGGAGCTGTTTTTT. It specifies CASSLDGVGELFF. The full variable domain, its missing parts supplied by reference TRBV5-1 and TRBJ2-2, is KAGVTQTPRYLIKTRGQQVTLSCSPISGHRSVSWYQQTPGQGLQFLFEYFSETQRNKGNFPGRFSGRQFSNSRSEMNVSTLELGDSALYLCASSLDGVGELFFGEGSRLTVL.

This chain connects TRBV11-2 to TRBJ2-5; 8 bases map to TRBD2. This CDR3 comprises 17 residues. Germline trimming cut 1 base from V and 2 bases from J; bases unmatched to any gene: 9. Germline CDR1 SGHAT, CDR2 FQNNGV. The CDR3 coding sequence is TGTGCCAGCAGCTTAGGGCCCCCGGGGGGGGGTCAAGAGACCCAGTACTTC. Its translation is CASSLGPPGGGQETQYF.

The CDR3 region has the DNA TGTGCCAGCAGCCAAGCCGGGACACCTGCTATGCCCACCGGGGAGCTGTTTTTT. It is translated as CASSQAGTPAMPTGELFF. This chain links TRBV14 with TRBJ2-2; D possibly corresponds to TRBD1 (6 bases). CDR1 and CDR2 (germline): SGHDN, FVKESK. Trimming left V 1 base short and J 4 bases short, with 19 bases between. This CDR3 is built from 18 residues.

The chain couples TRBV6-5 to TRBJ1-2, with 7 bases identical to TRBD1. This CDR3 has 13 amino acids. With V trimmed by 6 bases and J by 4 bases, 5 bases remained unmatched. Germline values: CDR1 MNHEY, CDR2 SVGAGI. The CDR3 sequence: CASRGDRAYGYTF. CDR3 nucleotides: TGTGCCAGCAGGGGAGACAGGGCCTATGGCTACACCTTC.

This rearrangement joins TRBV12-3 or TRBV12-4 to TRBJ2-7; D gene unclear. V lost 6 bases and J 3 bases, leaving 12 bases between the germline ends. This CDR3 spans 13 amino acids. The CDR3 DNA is TGTGCCAGCAGCAGAGGAATCGGCTACGAGCAGTACTTC. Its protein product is CASSRGIGYEQYF.

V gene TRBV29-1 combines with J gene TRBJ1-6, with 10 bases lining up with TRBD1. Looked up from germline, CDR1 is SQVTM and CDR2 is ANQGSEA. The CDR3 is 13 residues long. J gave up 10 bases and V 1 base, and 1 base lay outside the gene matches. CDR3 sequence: CSVEGTGGSPLHF. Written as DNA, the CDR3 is TGCAGCGTTGAAGGGACAGGGGGATCACCCCTCCACTTT.

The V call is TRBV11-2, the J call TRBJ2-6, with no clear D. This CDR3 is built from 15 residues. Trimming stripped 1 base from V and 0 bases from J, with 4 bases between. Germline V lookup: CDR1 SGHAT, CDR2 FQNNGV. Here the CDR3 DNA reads TGTGCCAGCAGCTTAGTGGCCTCTGGGGCCAACGTCCTGACTTTC. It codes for CASSLVASGANVLTF.

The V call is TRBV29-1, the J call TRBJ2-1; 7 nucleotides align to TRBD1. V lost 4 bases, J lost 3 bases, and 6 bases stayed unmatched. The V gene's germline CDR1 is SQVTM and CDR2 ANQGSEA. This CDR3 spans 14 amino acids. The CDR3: CSVVYRGDYNEQFF. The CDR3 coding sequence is TGCAGCGTTGTGTACAGGGGAGACTACAATGAGCAGTTCTTC.